Below, 8 T cell receptor beta chains from the same sample are listed, as sequenced in a study of blood T cell repertoires in COVID-19. Libraries were prepared by immunoSEQ multiplex PCR; TCRdb keeps only in-frame clonotypes and omits some of them. Of under 250,000 clones in the sample, roughly 88% are singletons; the top ten hold approximately 13%. The sequencing sample was made of peripheral blood. These receptor sequences come from an elderly man with acute or convalescent COVID-19.

The chain carries TRBV6-1 and TRBJ2-2; no definite D call. V lost 1 base and J lost 8, with 5 bases in between. Germline lookup yields CDR1 MNHNS and CDR2 SASEGT. The CDR3 contains 12 residues. The DNA of the CDR3 is TGTGCCAGCAGTGAAGGAGGTGGGGAGCTGTTTTTT. Translation: CASSEGGGELFF.

Regarding this clone: Other DNA sequences from this sample encode an identical CDR3 as well. The rearrangement joins TRBV12-3 or TRBV12-4 to TRBJ2-1; maybe TRBD2 (6 bases). This CDR3 is 12 amino acids long. Trimming shortened V by 2 bases and J by 10 bases, and 9 bases separated the two germline ends. The CDR3: CASSLMGGEQFF. CDR3 sequence (DNA): TGTGCCAGCAGTTTAATGGGAGGCGAGCAGTTCTTC.

The chain recombines TRBV20-1 with TRBJ1-2, with 7 nucleotides matching TRBD1. Per the germline V gene, CDR1 is DFQATT and CDR2 is SNEGSKA (reference sequence). This CDR3 is 11 amino acids long. Trimming took 5 bases from V and 5 from J; bases not matched to a gene: 2. DNA for the CDR3: TGCAGTGCTCGACAGGGTTATGGCTACACCTTC. This codes for CSARQGYGYTF.

The chain is built from TRBV6-2 or TRBV6-3 and TRBJ1-4; 7 bases are shared with TRBD1. The CDR3 is 14 amino acids. The V gene end was trimmed by 5 bases and the J gene end by 5 bases; junction bases not matched to a gene: 5. Germline V gene sequence: CDR1 MNHEY, CDR2 SVGEGT. CDR3 DNA sequence: TGTGCCAGCAGTCAGGGGGGTCCGAATGAAAAACTGTTTTTT. Translated: CASSQGGPNEKLFF.

The chain employs TRBV7-2 and TRBJ1-4; 7 bases match TRBD1. Trimming removed 5 bases from V and 4 bases from J; junction bases left unmatched: 4. CDR3 length: 14 residues. Per the germline V gene, CDR1 is SGHTA and CDR2 is FQGNSA. The CDR3: CASSPRDSNEKLFF. In DNA form, the CDR3 reads TGTGCCAGCAGCCCCCGGGACAGTAATGAAAAACTGTTTTTT.

The chain carries TRBV5-1 and TRBJ1-2; 7 nucleotides align to TRBD1. This CDR3 region has 14 residues. CDR1 is SGHRS and CDR2 is YFSETQ in the germline V gene. Trimming at V came to 0 bases and at J to 4 bases, leaving 3 bases not matched to a gene. The CDR3 loop reads CASSLEGAAYGYTF. CDR3 nucleotide sequence: TGCGCCAGCAGCTTGGAGGGGGCAGCCTATGGCTACACCTTC.

The chain uses TRBV20-1 and TRBJ1-2; D remains unclear. The CDR3 has 11 amino acids. Trimming shortened V by 6 bases and J by 3 bases, and 8 bases separated the two germline ends. The germline gives CDR1 DFQATT, CDR2 SNEGSKA (reference sequence). The CDR3 reads CSAQVDYGYTF. CDR3 coding DNA: TGCAGTGCCCAGGTGGACTATGGCTACACCTTC.

The chain has TRBV27 and TRBJ1-6; D is unresolved. V was clipped by 6 bases and J by 8 bases, with 11 bases between them. The length of the CDR3 is 13 residues. Germline V gene data show CDR1 as MNHEY and CDR2 as SMNVEV (reference sequence). The CDR3 here is CASSPERYSPLHF. CDR3 DNA: TGTGCCAGCAGCCCGGAGAGGTATTCACCCCTCCACTTT.